The 13 T cell receptor beta chains below were found in one sample sequenced in a study of tumor and adjacent non-tumor tissue in lung cancer. No cell sorting was done before RNA was extracted from the tissue. The normal lung tissue was taken more than 3 cm from the tumor edge. Three rounds of nested PCR, following a modified ARM-PCR protocol, produced the TCRbeta library. A single record per CDR3 protein comes from TCRdb applying MiXCR to the multiplex PCR reads. The data show 40,000 to 60,000 distinct CDR3 sequences, around 60% seen once. The sequenced sample consisted of distant non-tumor lung tissue. All receptors come from a woman in her sixties or seventies with non-small cell lung cancer.

V is TRBV5-6 and J is TRBJ2-5, with D perhaps TRBD1 or TRBD2 (7 bases each). The germline V gene encodes CDR1 SGHDT and CDR2 YYEEEE. With 1 base removed from V and 13 bases from J, the gap between germline ends came to 23 bases. The CDR3 is 15 amino acids. The CDR3 spells CASSLSAGGGETPYF. CDR3 in DNA: TGTGCCAGCAGCTTGTCGGCAGGGGGGGGAGAGACACCGTACTTC.

Details on this clonotype: A read error may be the cause here, since a much bigger clone is one base away. The chain couples TRBV24-1 to TRBJ2-1; 7 positions agree with TRBD2. Germline trimming cut 7 bases from V and 0 bases from J; bases unmatched to any gene: 8. The CDR3 contains 16 residues. The germline gives CDR1 KGHDR, CDR2 SFDVKD. CDR3: CATRGGERNSYNEQFF. The CDR3 DNA reads TGTGCCACCAGGGGGGGGGAGCGGAACTCCTACAATGAGCAGTTCTTC.

Turning to this clonotype: The junction departs from the called germline gene at one end, perhaps through a read error. The V and J genes are TRBV6-5 and TRBJ1-2; 7 bases fit TRBD1. This CDR3 contains 16 residues. CDR1 is MNHEY, CDR2 SVGAGI, per germline. Here the CDR3 reads CASRRDSPTGSYGYNF. The CDR3 region has the DNA TGTGCCAGCAGACGCGACAGCCCGACAGGGTCCTACGGCTACAACTTC.

Regarding this clonotype: The junction departs from germline at one end; a sequencing error may be responsible. V usage is TRBV7-3 and J usage is TRBJ1-6; D gene uncertain. CDR1 is SGHTA and CDR2 is FQGTGA in the germline V gene. The CDR3 sequence is 17 residues long. This chain's CDR3 is CASSLGVGNTYNSPLHF. The CDR3 DNA follows: TGTGCCAGCTCCCTAGGCGTCGGGAACACCTATAATTCACCCCTCCACTTC.

This clonotype was observed a single time. Mismatch with germline at one junction end may stem from a read error. The chain links TRBV30 to TRBJ1-1; D not certain. CDR3 size: 15 residues. Per the germline V gene, CDR1 is GTSNPN and CDR2 is SVGIG (reference sequence). In nucleotides, the CDR3 is TGTCCCTGGAATGTCGGGGTTGGGAGAGCCACTGAAGCTTTCTTT. Protein product: CPWNVGVGRATEAFF.

The rearrangement links TRBV29-1 to TRBJ2-3; a possible D gene is TRBD1 (6 bases). CDR1 SQVTM and CDR2 ANQGSEA come from the germline V gene. CDR3 length: 16 amino acids. V gave up 7 bases and J gave up 15 bases, with 35 bases separating them. The DNA of the CDR3 is TGCAGCGGTGGGGGCCCAGGACCCCCGTACACAGATACGCGATATTTT. Its translation: CSGGGPGPPYTDTRYF.

Of note for this clonotype: Compared with germline, one end of the junction differs, possibly owing to a read error. The gene calls are TRBV6-5 and TRBJ2-6, with 7 positions matching TRBD1. The CDR3 has 18 amino acids. Germline V CDR1 and CDR2: MNHEY, SVGAGI. The CDR3 region is CASSIIPGQVAGANVLTF. The CDR3 DNA sequence: TGTGCCAGCAGTATTATCCCAGGACAGGTAGCTGGGGCCAATGTCCTGACTTTC.

As to this clonotype: This clone may be a read error of a much larger clone one base away. V usage is TRBV29-1 and J usage is TRBJ2-7; 8 bases match TRBD2. Germline loops: CDR1 SQVTM, CDR2 ANQGSEA. The CDR3 is made up of 13 amino acids. V was clipped by 1 base and J by 5 bases; unmatched bases: 4. Here the CDR3 reads CSVEVSGDDEQYF. CDR3 nucleotide sequence: TGCAGCGTTGAAGTTAGCGGGGACGACGAGCAGTACTTC.

Concerning this clonotype itself: One base away lies a much larger clone, so this may be a sequencing read error. CDR3 in amino acids: CAISEGGAHNEQFF. The CDR3 region has the DNA TGTGCCATCTCTGAGGGCGGCGCCCACAATGAGCAGTTCTTC. The V gene is TRBV10-3, the J gene TRBJ2-1; D is possibly TRBD2 (5 bases). Per the germline V gene, CDR1 is ENHRY and CDR2 is SYGVKD. Trimming stripped 8 bases from V and 5 bases from J, with 16 bases between. The CDR3 is 14 residues long.

There are a few counts of this clonotype. Germline is not matched at one junction end, which may reflect a read error. The V and J genes are TRBV5-1 and TRBJ2-7; D remains ambiguous. Germline V CDR1 and CDR2: SGHRS, YFSETQ. CDR3 length: 14 amino acids. The CDR3 region is CASSLVLDYYEQCF. The CDR3 region has the DNA TGCGCCAGCAGCTTGGTGTTAGATTACTACGAGCAGTGCTTC.

This clonotype has ten or more counts. V usage is TRBV12-3 or TRBV12-4 and J usage is TRBJ2-3, with TRBD2 identical over 8 bases. With V trimmed by 3 bases and J by 3 bases, 8 bases remained unmatched. The CDR3 totals 16 residues. DNA of the CDR3: TGTGCCAGCAGTTTCCTGAGCGGGAGTGATACAGATACGCAGTATTTT. This translates into CASSFLSGSDTDTQYF.

As regards this clonotype: A single base separates this from a much larger clone, so it may be a read error. The chain carries TRBV6-5 and TRBJ1-2, with D perhaps TRBD1 (6 bases). V lost 2 bases and J lost 4, with 14 bases in between. The germline V gene encodes CDR1 MNHEY and CDR2 SVGAGI. CDR3 length equals 15 residues. The CDR3 coding sequence is TGTGCCAGCAGTTACGGTGCGGGGGCTGGCTATGGCTACACCTTC. As protein: CASSYGAGAGYGYTF.

This clonotype was picked up one time. The rearrangement links TRBV6-1 to TRBJ1-1, with D perhaps matching TRBD1 (6 bases). This CDR3 comprises 14 residues. The V gene lost 5 bases and the J gene lost 4 bases, with 14 bases spanning the gap. The germline CDR1 and CDR2 sequences are MNHNS and SASEGT. The CDR3 DNA reads TGTGCCAGCAGTTTCGAGAGAGGGGGCACTGAAGCTTTCTTT. Encoded protein: CASSFERGGTEAFF.